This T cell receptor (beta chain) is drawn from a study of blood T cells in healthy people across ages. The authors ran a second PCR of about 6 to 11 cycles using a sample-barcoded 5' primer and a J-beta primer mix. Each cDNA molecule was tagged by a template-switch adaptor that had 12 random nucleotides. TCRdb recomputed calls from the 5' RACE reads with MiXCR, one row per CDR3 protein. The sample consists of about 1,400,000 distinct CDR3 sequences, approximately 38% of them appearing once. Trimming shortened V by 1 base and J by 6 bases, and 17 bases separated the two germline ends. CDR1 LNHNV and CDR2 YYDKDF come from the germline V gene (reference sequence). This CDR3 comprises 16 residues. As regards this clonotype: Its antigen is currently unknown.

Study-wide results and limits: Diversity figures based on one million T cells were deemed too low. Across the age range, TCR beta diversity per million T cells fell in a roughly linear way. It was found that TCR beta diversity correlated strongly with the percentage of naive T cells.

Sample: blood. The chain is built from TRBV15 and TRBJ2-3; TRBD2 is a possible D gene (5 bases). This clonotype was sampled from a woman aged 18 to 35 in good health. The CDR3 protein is CATSRGVPVGADTQYF. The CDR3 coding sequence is TGTGCCACCAGCAGAGGAGTGCCTGTGGGAGCGGATACGCAGTATTTT.